Listed here are 8 T cell receptor beta chains from one sample, sequenced in a study of CD8+CD57+ T cells in acquired aplastic anemia listed by TCRdb under 2018. The instrument given in TCRdb is Illumina HiSeq 2000. Genomic DNA was used as template for profiling of TCR beta VDJ combinations and CDR3 sequences. The public sequencing data were trimmed at Q25 with fastp and processed into clonotypes with MiXCR by TCRdb, which kept only in-frame beta chains. CDR3 protein sequences are deduplicated, and each keeps its most common genes and DNA. The sample records approximately 220,000 distinct CDR3 sequences, about 44% of which are singletons. The ten largest make up 7% to 9.5% of the sample. Patients chosen for sequencing had shown expansion of CD8+CD57+ cells by flow cytometry. Sequences were obtained from sorted CD4+, CD8+, or CD8+CD57+ T cells (not recorded which) from PBMCs. The receptors were sampled from a human donor with aplastic anemia.

This clonotype was counted ten times or more. This chain uses TRBV7-2 with TRBJ2-7; D could derive from TRBD1 or TRBD2 (6 bases each). The V and J ends lost 4 bases and 6 bases respectively, with 10 bases between them. The CDR3 is made up of 12 amino acids. CDR1 and CDR2 (germline): SGHTA, FQGNSA. Written as DNA, the CDR3 is TGTGCCAGCAGCTCTAGGGGGGCCGAGCAGTACTTC. It specifies CASSSRGAEQYF. Complete variable domain (other parts from reference TRBV7-2 and TRBJ2-7): GAGVSQSPSNKVTEKGKDVELRCDPISGHTALYWYRQSLGQGLEFLIYFQGNSAPDKSGLPSDRFSAERTGGSVSTLTIQRTQQEDSAVYLCASSSRGAEQYFGPGTRLTVT.

The chain combines TRBV6-1 with TRBJ2-7, with 8 bases that match TRBD2. This CDR3 spans 15 amino acids. In germline, CDR1 is MNHNS, CDR2 SASEGT. J lost 5 bases, V lost 2 bases, and 8 bases had no gene match. The CDR3: CASSEIRGGLHEQYF. The CDR3 nucleotides are TGTGCCAGCAGTGAAATCCGGGGGGGTCTCCACGAGCAGTACTTC.

This clonotype was found many times. This chain connects TRBV9 to TRBJ2-3, with 14 positions matching TRBD2. This CDR3 is 18 amino acids long. From germline, CDR1 is SGDLS and CDR2 YYNGEE. V shed 4 bases and J 5 bases; nucleotides not matched to a gene: 12. In nucleotides, the CDR3 is TGTGCCAGCAGCCCTAGTCTGGGACTAGCGGGAGTAGGAGATACGCAGTATTTT. This codes for CASSPSLGLAGVGDTQYF.

V is TRBV10-3 and J is TRBJ1-1; D is unresolved. V was trimmed by 5 bases and J by 5 bases, leaving 9 bases between them. The CDR3 runs to 12 residues. CDR1 is ENHRY and CDR2 is SYGVKD in the germline V gene. For the CDR3, the DNA is TGTGCCATCAGTCCCGCCGGGACTGAAGCTTTCTTT. It encodes CAISPAGTEAFF.

To note about this clonotype: No conserved phenylalanine or tryptophan is present at the end of the CDR3, so a read error is the likely explanation. The gene calls are TRBV15 and TRBJ1-5, with no clear D. Per germline, CDR1 LNHNV and CDR2 YYDKDF (reference sequence). CDR3 length equals 14 residues. CDR3 coding DNA: TGTGCCACCAGCGGAGACCGGGACAATCAGCCCCAGCATCTT. Residues: CATSGDRDNQPQHL.

The chain has TRBV5-1 and TRBJ1-2; no clear D gene. CDR1 and CDR2 from the germline V gene are SGHRS and YFSETQ. The CDR3 has 12 amino acids. With 3 bases removed from V and 8 bases from J, the gap between germline ends came to 11 bases. The DNA for the CDR3 is TGCGCCAGCAGCTGGGGTAGAGGAGGCTACACCTTC. Its protein is CASSWGRGGYTF.

This chain links TRBV6-5 with TRBJ2-5, with D uncertain. Germline lookup yields CDR1 MNHEY and CDR2 SVGAGI. Trimming removed 5 bases at V and 5 bases at J, with 15 bases between. The CDR3 runs 14 residues. The CDR3 sequence is CASSEGALRETQYF. The CDR3, as DNA: TGTGCCAGCAGTGAAGGAGCTTTGCGGGAGACCCAGTACTTC.

The CDR3 DNA reads TGTGCCAGCAGCTCGCAGGGGGCGTGGGATGGCTACACCTTC. It translates to CASSSQGAWDGYTF. V usage is TRBV5-6 and J usage is TRBJ1-2; TRBD1 aligns across 8 bases. Per germline, CDR1 SGHDT and CDR2 YYEEEE. This CDR3 spans 14 amino acids. V trimming: 3 bases; J trimming: 6 bases; junction bases outside the gene matches: 7.